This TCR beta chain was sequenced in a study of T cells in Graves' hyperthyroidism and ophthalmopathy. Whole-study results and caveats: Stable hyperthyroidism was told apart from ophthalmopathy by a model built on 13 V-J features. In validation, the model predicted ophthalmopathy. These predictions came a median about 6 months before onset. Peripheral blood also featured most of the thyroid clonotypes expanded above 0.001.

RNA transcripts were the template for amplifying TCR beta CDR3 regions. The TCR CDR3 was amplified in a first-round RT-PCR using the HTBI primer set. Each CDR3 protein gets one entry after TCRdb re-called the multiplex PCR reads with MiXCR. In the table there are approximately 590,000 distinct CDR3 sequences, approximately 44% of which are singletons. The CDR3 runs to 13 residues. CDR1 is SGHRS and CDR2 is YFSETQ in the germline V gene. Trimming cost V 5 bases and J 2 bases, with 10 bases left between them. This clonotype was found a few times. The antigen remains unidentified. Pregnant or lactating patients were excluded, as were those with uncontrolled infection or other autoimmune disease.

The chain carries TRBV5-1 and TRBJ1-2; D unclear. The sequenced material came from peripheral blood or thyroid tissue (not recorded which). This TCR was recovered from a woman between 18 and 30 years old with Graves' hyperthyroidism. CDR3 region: CASRQDQNYGYTF. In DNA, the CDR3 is TGCGCCAGCAGACAAGACCAAAACTATGGCTACACCTTC. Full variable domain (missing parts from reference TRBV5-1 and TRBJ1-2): KAGVTQTPRYLIKTRGQQVTLSCSPISGHRSVSWYQQTPGQGLQFLFEYFSETQRNKGNFPGRFSGRQFSNSRSEMNVSTLELGDSALYLCASRQDQNYGYTFGSGTRLTVV.